This passage covers 13 T cell receptor beta chains from one sample sequenced in a study of vaccination effects on CD4 cells after COVID-19. The protocol was immunoSEQ multiplex PCR, while the TCRdb copy is restricted to in-frame clones and leaves out a portion. Among about 8,900 clones listed, approximately 75% were seen once. Their cognate antigens are unknown. ViraFEST expansion of antigen-specific CD4+ T cells with viral peptide pools preceded sequencing. Investigators separated out CD4+ T cells once less than 11 days of culture had passed. The sequences come from CD4+ T cells from PBMCs cultured with HCoV-229E spike peptides, collected before COVID-19 vaccination. The receptor source for this set is a human donor who received a COVID-19 vaccine.

The chain uses TRBV12-3 or TRBV12-4 and TRBJ2-3; D is undetermined. This CDR3 contains 11 residues. V lost 6 bases and J lost 9, with 10 bases in between. CDR3 coding DNA: TGTGCCAGCAGGGGTGGTAGGACGCAGTATTTT. It codes for CASRGGRTQYF.

Here the CDR3 DNA reads TGTGCCAGCAGTTTTTTCGGTCAGCCCCAGCATTTT. It encodes CASSFFGQPQHF. The rearrangement links TRBV12-3 or TRBV12-4 to TRBJ1-5; D uncertain. There are 12 residues in the CDR3. Trimming pared 3 bases from V and 6 bases from J, leaving 6 bases between.

The chain combines TRBV24-1 with TRBJ1-2; D ambiguous. Per germline, CDR1 KGHDR and CDR2 SFDVKD. Trimming left V 9 bases short and J 3 bases short, with 7 bases between. The CDR3 spans 11 residues. CDR3 sequence: CATGADYGYTF. The CDR3 DNA reads as TGTGCCACCGGAGCGGACTATGGCTACACCTTC.

This rearrangement joins TRBV5-1 to TRBJ2-1; D perhaps matches TRBD2 (6 bases). Looked up from germline, CDR1 is SGHRS and CDR2 is YFSETQ. Trimming pared 4 bases from V and 7 bases from J, leaving 15 bases between. The CDR3 extends over 14 amino acids. CDR3 nucleotide sequence: TGCGCCAGCAGCCCCCGGACTACATGGAATGAGCAGTTCTTC. It translates to CASSPRTTWNEQFF.

This chain connects TRBV6-2 or TRBV6-3 to TRBJ2-5; tentative D call: TRBD2 (6 bases). V was shortened by 0 bases and J by 2 bases, with 7 bases between the two germline ends. The CDR3 has 14 amino acids. Germline V gene data show CDR1 as MNHEY and CDR2 as SVGEGT. The CDR3 region is CASSYSGGQETQYF. The CDR3 DNA sequence: TGTGCCAGCAGTTACTCCGGGGGACAAGAGACCCAGTACTTC.

This chain uses TRBV4-1 with TRBJ2-1, with 8 nucleotides matching TRBD2. Germline V CDR1 and CDR2: MGHRA, YSYEKL. V was clipped by 4 bases and J by 5 bases; unmatched bases: 10. This CDR3 is 16 amino acids long. The CDR3 loop reads CASSPTSGLRHNEQFF. For the CDR3, the DNA is TGCGCCAGCAGCCCTACTAGCGGCCTCCGGCACAATGAGCAGTTCTTC.

This chain links TRBV6-1 with TRBJ1-4, with D unresolved. V lost 1 base to trimming and J lost 4 bases, with 7 bases between them. The CDR3 extends over 14 amino acids. The germline V gene encodes CDR1 MNHNS and CDR2 SASEGT. The DNA of the CDR3 is TGTGCCAGCAGTGAAGGGACCCTTAATGAAAAACTGTTTTTT. Translating gives CASSEGTLNEKLFF.

The J gene is TRBJ1-5, the V gene TRBV19, with D possibly being TRBD1 (6 bases). CDR1 and CDR2 (germline): LNHDA, SQIVND (reference sequence). The CDR3 is 15 amino acids. V shed 6 bases and J shed 2 bases, with 14 bases lying between them. The DNA of the CDR3 is TGTGCCAGTAGCCTCCACAGGGTTGGCAATCAGCCCCAGCATTTT. This encodes CASSLHRVGNQPQHF.

This rearrangement joins TRBV5-1 to TRBJ1-2; maybe TRBD1 (5 bases). V was pared by 1 base and J by 9 bases, with 10 bases between. The CDR3 length is 12 residues. CDR1 is SGHRS, CDR2 YFSETQ, per germline. CDR3 region: CASSLPGDRYTF. The CDR3 DNA reads TGCGCCAGCAGCTTGCCTGGGGACCGCTACACCTTC.

V is TRBV6-2 or TRBV6-3 and J is TRBJ2-7; D gene ambiguous. Trimming removed 5 bases from V and 3 bases from J, with 5 bases in between. This CDR3 contains 11 residues. CDR1 is MNHEY, CDR2 SVGEGT, per germline. The CDR3: CASSTVYEQYF. CDR3 DNA sequence: TGTGCCAGCAGTACGGTCTACGAGCAGTACTTC.

The CDR3 protein is CASSGRSSYNEQFF. CDR3 coding DNA: TGTGCCAGTAGCGGGAGGAGCTCCTACAATGAGCAGTTCTTC. The rearrangement uses TRBV19 and TRBJ2-1, with 7 bases matching TRBD2. The CDR3 spans 14 residues. Looked up from germline, CDR1 is LNHDA and CDR2 is SQIVND (reference sequence). Trimming removed 6 bases from V and 0 bases from J; junction bases left unmatched: 2.

The chain combines TRBV7-8 with TRBJ1-5, with a tentative D call TRBD1 (5 bases). Trimming left V 5 bases short and J 4 bases short, with 6 bases between. From germline, CDR1 is SGHVS and CDR2 FQNEAQ. The CDR3 is 12 residues long. The CDR3 here is CASSRQNQPQHF. The CDR3 DNA sequence: TGTGCCAGCAGCCGACAGAATCAGCCCCAGCATTTT.

The gene calls are TRBV4-2 and TRBJ2-5; tentatively, D is TRBD2 (5 bases). CDR1 is LGHNA and CDR2 is YNFKEQ in the germline V gene. This CDR3 is built from 15 residues. V dropped 5 bases and J dropped 1 base, with 14 bases sitting between them. CDR3 in DNA: TGTGCCAGCAGCAGTCTGGGAGTTGGCCAAGAGACCCAGTACTTC. Its protein is CASSSLGVGQETQYF.